The present T cell receptor beta chain was sequenced within a study of cytomegalovirus exposure and HLA in healthy donors. Method: immunoSEQ multiplex PCR; TCRdb's copy keeps in-frame clones and lacks some. This sample has approximately 97,000 clones, with roughly 92% found just once. Germline-derived CDR1 and CDR2 are MDHEN and SYDVKM. The CDR3 is 17 residues long. V dropped 6 bases and J dropped 3; count of bases not matched to a gene: 12. The sample taken for sequencing was PBMCs. The receptor comes from a woman in her twenties or thirties in good health and CMV-seropositive. J is TRBJ2-3 and V is TRBV28; TRBD2 matches 10 bases. CDR3 loop: CASRSSGSPNPTDTQYF. CDR3 sequence (DNA): TGTGCCAGCAGGTCTAGCGGGAGCCCTAATCCGACAGATACGCAGTATTTT.